Listed below are T cell receptor beta chains from one sample, sequenced in a study of Ad26.COV2.S vaccination and SARS-CoV-2 variants. The repertoire was sequenced with immunoSEQ multiplex PCR; TCRdb's copy has only in-frame clones and lacks some. The repertoire consists of about 680,000 clones, with 89% occurring once and the leading ten covering roughly 1.5%. Here the sequenced sample was peripheral blood, taken in a trial of Ad26.COV2.S vaccine versus placebo. The source of these receptors is a person aged 18-65 years who received the Ad26.COV2.S COVID-19 vaccine or a placebo. The CDR3 runs from the conserved cysteine through the conserved F or W.

>TRBV30|TRBJ2-3
CAWRAPGGTDTQYF
>TRBV6-6|TRBJ2-7
CASSRDIYYEQYF
>TRBV19|TRBJ2-1
CASRKLSYNEQFF
>TRBV24-1|TRBJ2-1
CATSESTVYNEQFF
>TRBV4-3|TRBJ1-4
CASSQDSPRVEEKLFF
>TRBV10-3|TRBJ1-2
CAIKQQTNYGYTF
>TRBV20-1|TRBJ2-7
CSAFSYEQYF
>TRBV5-1|TRBJ2-3
CASSPRTNTDTQYF
>TRBV6-4|TRBJ1-5
CASGAESGRSNQPQHF
>TRBV2|TRBJ2-3
CASSGDYTDTQYF
>TRBV24-1|TRBJ2-5
CATSHSWGGLETQYF
>TRBV6-2/TRBV6-3|TRBJ1-1
CASSYDRNTEAFF
>TRBV5-4|TRBJ1-4
CASSPGPGGGEKLFF
>TRBV10-2|TRBJ1-3
CASSDDGRSGNTIYF
>TRBV7-8|TRBJ2-2
CASSLSLLNTGELFF
>TRBV7-3|TRBJ2-5
CASSLSMGEETQYF